One sample yielded the 24 T cell receptor beta chains listed below, sequenced in a study of cytomegalovirus exposure and HLA in healthy donors. Measured with immunoSEQ multiplex PCR; TCRdb has only the in-frame clones, and not every one. The table records approximately 130,000 clones, more than 70% of them present only once. Source material: PBMCs. The source of these receptors is a woman aged 30 to 39 in good health and CMV-seronegative.

The DNA for the CDR3 is TGTGCCAGCCTCAGAGGGGGGACAGGGGTCAGGGCCTCTGGGGCCAACGTCCTGACTTTC. Protein product: CASLRGGTGVRASGANVLTF. The chain employs TRBV7-8 and TRBJ2-6; 10 bases fit TRBD1. CDR1 is SGHVS and CDR2 is FQNEAQ in the germline V gene. With V trimmed by 8 bases and J by 0 bases, 16 bases remained unmatched. The CDR3 is made up of 20 amino acids.

This clone occurred a few times. The V and J genes are TRBV2 and TRBJ1-5; 8 bases are a match to TRBD1. V shed 4 bases, J shed 6 bases, and the junction held 8 bases outside the gene matches. The CDR3 contains 15 residues. Germline lookup yields CDR1 SNHLY and CDR2 FYNNEI. DNA of the CDR3: TGTGCCAGCAGTGGCACAGGGGGTCGGGGTCAGCCCCAGCATTTT. Translation gives CASSGTGGRGQPQHF.

The chain employs TRBV29-1 and TRBJ1-2; 10 bases are shared with TRBD1. The trim removed 3 bases at V and 6 bases at J, leaving 1 base unmatched. This CDR3 has 12 amino acids. The germline V gene encodes CDR1 SQVTM and CDR2 ANQGSEA. This chain's CDR3 is CSVETGGNGYTF. The CDR3, as DNA: TGCAGCGTTGAGACAGGGGGCAATGGCTACACCTTC.

This chain uses TRBV9 with TRBJ2-3; no clear D. V lost 0 bases, J lost 2 bases, and 7 bases lay in between. CDR3 length: 14 amino acids. Germline assignment: CDR1 SGDLS and CDR2 YYNGEE. CDR3 amino acids: CASSVGQATDTQYF. The CDR3 DNA follows: TGTGCCAGCAGCGTAGGTCAGGCCACAGATACGCAGTATTTT.

The rearrangement uses TRBV29-1 and TRBJ2-3; 9 bases line up with TRBD2. Germline CDR1 SQVTM, CDR2 ANQGSEA. The CDR3 runs to 19 residues. V was clipped by 5 bases and J by 0 bases; unmatched bases: 18. CDR3 DNA sequence: TGCAGCGTTAGAGGACCCCAGCGGGGGGTCGATGCTAGCACAGATACGCAGTATTTT. Its protein is CSVRGPQRGVDASTDTQYF.

The J gene is TRBJ2-1, the V gene TRBV6-6; D is unresolved. The CDR3 runs to 16 residues. Germline lookup yields CDR1 MNHNY and CDR2 SVGAGI (reference sequence). V shed 5 bases and J shed 3 bases, with 17 bases lying between them. The CDR3 nucleotides read TGTGCCAGCAGTCCTAAGGCCAGAGCGATCTACAATGAGCAGTTCTTC. It specifies CASSPKARAIYNEQFF.

The chain is built from TRBV7-8 and TRBJ1-2; D ambiguous. The V gene's germline CDR1 is SGHVS and CDR2 FQNEAQ. The length of the CDR3 is 15 residues. V was trimmed by 7 bases and J by 8 bases, leaving 23 bases between them. CDR3 coding DNA: TGTGCCAGCACCCCTGCTCGGACTTGGGGTGAAGGCTACACCTTC. Translation: CASTPARTWGEGYTF.

As concerns this clone: The same CDR3 can be traced to other DNA sequences in this sample. The chain joins TRBV6-5 to TRBJ2-7, with 8 nucleotides matching TRBD1. This CDR3 has 14 residues. Germline CDR1 and CDR2: MNHEY and SVGAGI. With V trimmed by 6 bases and J by 1 base, 5 bases remained unmatched. The DNA of the CDR3 is TGTGCCAGCAGAGCACAGGGGGGTTCCTACGAGCAGTACTTC. It specifies CASRAQGGSYEQYF.

This clone was counted a few times. This chain connects TRBV5-6 to TRBJ2-5; perhaps TRBD2 as D (5 bases). V was clipped by 3 bases and J by 4 bases, with 13 bases between them. CDR3 length: 14 residues. Germline V gene lookup returns CDR1 SGHDT and CDR2 YYEEEE. CDR3 residues: CASSWKDGVETQYF. The CDR3 nucleotides are TGTGCCAGCAGCTGGAAGGACGGGGTAGAGACCCAGTACTTC. The variable domain in full, completed from reference TRBV5-6 and TRBJ2-5, reads DAGVTQSPTHLIKTRGQQVTLRCSPKSGHDTVSWYQQALGQGPQFIFQYYEEEERQRGNFPDRFSGHQFPNYSSELNVNALLLGDSALYLCASSWKDGVETQYFGPGTRLLVL.

The chain carries TRBV18 and TRBJ1-6, with TRBD1 as a possible D gene (5 bases). Trimming took 3 bases from V and 9 from J, leaving 27 bases between them. CDR3 length: 19 residues. Per the germline V gene, CDR1 is KGHSH and CDR2 is LQKENI. CDR3: CASSPLGAVGRSPSSPLHF. The DNA of the CDR3 is TGTGCCAGCTCACCTTTAGGGGCGGTCGGGAGGTCGCCGAGTTCACCCCTCCACTTT.

The chain recombines TRBV29-1 with TRBJ2-7; 8 bases agree with TRBD1. Germline CDR1 is SQVTM and CDR2 is ANQGSEA. The V segment lost 3 bases and the J segment 3 bases; nucleotides outside the gene matches: 4. CDR3 length equals 13 residues. CDR3 DNA: TGCAGCGTTGAGGGGACAGGACTCTACGAGCAGTACTTC. It translates to CSVEGTGLYEQYF.

V gene TRBV6-6 combines with J gene TRBJ2-2; D is perhaps TRBD1 (5 bases). The CDR3 spans 14 residues. Germline V gives CDR1 MNHNY, CDR2 SVGAGI (reference sequence). Trimming took off 2 bases at V and 7 bases at J, with 11 bases between the two ends. In DNA form, the CDR3 reads TGTGCCAGCAGTTACGACAGCCCCGGCGGGGAGCTGTTTTTT. Residues: CASSYDSPGGELFF.

The gene calls are TRBV19 and TRBJ2-6, with D perhaps matching TRBD2 (5 bases). The CDR3 has 15 residues. Trimming stripped 5 bases from V and 4 bases from J, with 12 bases between. Germline CDR1 reads LNHDA; CDR2 reads SQIVND (reference sequence). This chain's CDR3 is CASSPPSGGANVLTF. The CDR3 DNA is TGTGCCAGTAGTCCCCCGTCGGGAGGGGCCAACGTCCTGACTTTC.

This clone was counted a few times. The chain has TRBV15 and TRBJ1-5; 7 nucleotides match TRBD1. Germline values: CDR1 LNHNV, CDR2 YYDKDF (reference sequence). V lost 1 base to trimming and J lost 2 bases; unmatched junction nucleotides: 2. The CDR3 is 15 residues long. CDR3 residues: CATSRAGTGNQPQHF. CDR3 bases: TGTGCCACCAGCAGAGCCGGGACAGGCAATCAGCCCCAGCATTTT.

V is TRBV6-5 and J is TRBJ2-5, with TRBD1 matching 9 bases. The J segment lost 1 base and the V segment lost 0 bases, leaving 3 bases of the junction unmatched. The CDR3 is made up of 16 amino acids. Germline CDR1 MNHEY, CDR2 SVGAGI. CDR3 sequence: CASSYSTGGPQETQYF. In DNA, the CDR3 is TGTGCCAGCAGTTACTCGACAGGGGGGCCCCAAGAGACCCAGTACTTC.

The chain employs TRBV5-1 and TRBJ2-2; 9 positions agree with TRBD1. Germline values: CDR1 SGHRS, CDR2 YFSETQ. This CDR3 has 16 amino acids. V lost 4 bases, J lost 4 bases, and 8 bases stayed unmatched. The CDR3 DNA sequence: TGCGCCAGCAGCCCGGCTCTGACAGGGGGCACCGGGGAGCTGTTTTTT. This encodes CASSPALTGGTGELFF.

The chain has TRBV5-1 and TRBJ2-1; 8 nucleotides align to TRBD2. CDR3 length: 14 residues. With 7 bases clipped from V and 6 bases from J, the junction kept 9 bases outside the gene matches. Germline CDR1 SGHRS, CDR2 YFSETQ. DNA for the CDR3: TGCGCCAGCCAGGGTGTCAGCGGGGGCAATGAGCAGTTCTTC. Translating it yields CASQGVSGGNEQFF.

The chain couples TRBV6-5 to TRBJ2-7, with a possible D match to TRBD1 (5 bases). CDR1 and CDR2 from the germline V gene are MNHEY and SVGAGI. The CDR3 contains 14 residues. Trimming took off 7 bases at V and 3 bases at J, with 16 bases between the two ends. The CDR3 is CASKKSGNDYEQYF. CDR3 sequence (DNA): TGTGCCAGCAAAAAATCAGGGAACGACTACGAGCAGTACTTC.

V usage is TRBV19 and J usage is TRBJ1-2, with D perhaps matching TRBD1 (5 bases). The CDR3 extends over 17 amino acids. V was trimmed by 4 bases and J by 1 base, leaving 19 bases between them. The germline V gene encodes CDR1 LNHDA and CDR2 SQIVND (reference sequence). The CDR3 is CASSTADLGQFNYGYTF. The CDR3, as DNA: TGTGCCAGTAGTACGGCGGATCTGGGGCAATTTAACTATGGCTACACCTTC.

This clone has a single count. This chain links TRBV7-5 with TRBJ1-1; TRBD1, the table's D call, lacks a check against the DNA. TRBV7-5 is flagged as a pseudogene. The CDR3 totals 15 residues. As DNA, the CDR3 is TGTGCCAGAAGCGGCAGACAGGGGACGAACACTGAAGCTTTCTTT. Translation gives CARSGRQGTNTEAFF.

This chain links TRBV5-1 with TRBJ1-2, with 9 bases lining up with TRBD1. CDR1 and CDR2 from the germline V gene are SGHRS and YFSETQ. CDR3 size: 16 residues. The V and J ends lost 3 bases and 6 bases, in that order; junction bases with no gene match: 12. The CDR3 DNA reads TGCGCCAGCAGCTCCCTTTCCGGGACAGGGACTCATGGCTACACCTTC. This translates into CASSSLSGTGTHGYTF.

The J gene is TRBJ2-3, the V gene TRBV9; TRBD2 agrees at 9 bases. This CDR3 is built from 16 residues. V lost 0 bases and J lost 5; bases outside the gene matches: 7. Per the germline V gene, CDR1 is SGDLS and CDR2 is YYNGEE. The CDR3 DNA sequence: TGTGCCAGCAGCGTAGTTGGAGCGGGGGGAATAGATACGCAGTATTTT. Its translation is CASSVVGAGGIDTQYF.

The rearrangement joins TRBV7-6 to TRBJ2-2, with TRBD2 as a possible D gene (5 bases). Per germline, CDR1 SGHVS and CDR2 FNYEAQ. V was clipped by 5 bases and J by 7 bases, with 11 bases between them. This CDR3 comprises 13 residues. CDR3 bases: TGTGCCAGCAGCCAACGTAGCGTCGGGGAGCTGTTTTTT. As protein: CASSQRSVGELFF.

The rearrangement links TRBV6-5 to TRBJ1-5; TRBD1 aligns across 8 bases. With V trimmed by 5 bases and J by 5 bases, 8 bases remained unmatched. The CDR3 sequence is 15 residues long. CDR1 and CDR2 from the germline V gene are MNHEY and SVGAGI. The CDR3 nucleotides read TGTGCCAGCAGTAATCGGCAGGGGGCACATCAGCCCCAGCATTTT. It codes for CASSNRQGAHQPQHF.